This T cell receptor (beta chain) was identified in a study of cytomegalovirus exposure and HLA in healthy donors. In the study overall: Researchers previously reported finding fewer than 140 million unique TCR beta sequences from roughly 200 million T cells. General study findings and limits: It was assumed in the presence/absence analyses that sequencing depth was roughly uniform across donors. An observed cluster of highly shared sequence variants was recorded as a likely sequencing artifact.

Use of 60 Vbeta and 13 Jbeta primers characterized the PCR. Some clones are missing from TCRdb's copy, which holds only in-frame ones; the method was immunoSEQ multiplex PCR. This table has some 140,000 clones, over 65% appearing once. In regard to this clone: Its antigen is unidentified.

The sample taken for sequencing was PBMCs. This clonotype originated in a man aged 40-50 years in good health and CMV-seronegative.

The CDR3 sequence is CASSLDRDSNQPQHF. The CDR3 region has the DNA TGTGCCAGCAGTCTGGACAGGGATAGCAATCAGCCCCAGCATTTT. The chain links TRBV2 to TRBJ1-5; TRBD1 matches 8 bases. This CDR3 region has 15 residues. From germline, CDR1 is SNHLY and CDR2 FYNNEI. V gave up 5 bases and J gave up 0 bases; unmatched junction bases: 3.